Listed below are T cell receptor beta chains from one sample, sequenced in a study of cytomegalovirus exposure and HLA in healthy donors. Profiled with immunoSEQ multiplex PCR; TCRdb holds only in-frame clones, not every one. The repertoire holds about 150,000 clones, with approximately 86% as singletons. Sequenced input: PBMCs. Source of these receptors: a human donor in good health. The CDR3 runs from the conserved cysteine through the conserved F or W. D genes are given only for firm matches. A row's size may be missing; if present it is once, few, many or a size class.

v_call	j_call	d_call	clone_size	cdr3_aa	cdr3_nt
TRBV6-1	TRBJ1-2	NA	NA	CASSEEGGKGDGYTF	TGTGCCAGCAGTGAAGAAGGAGGCAAGGGGGATGGCTACACCTTC
TRBV25-1	TRBJ2-7	TRBD2	NA	CASSDSSSGRLYEQYF	TGTGCCAGCAGTGATTCGTCTAGCGGGAGATTATACGAGCAGTACTTC
TRBV7-8	TRBJ1-2	NA	NA	CASSPAAKEGYTF	TGTGCCAGCAGCCCAGCGGCTAAAGAGGGCTACACCTTC
TRBV28	TRBJ2-7	NA	NA	CASSLTEKGTYEQYF	TGTGCCAGCAGTCTTACAGAAAAAGGCACCTACGAGCAGTACTTC
TRBV30	TRBJ1-1	NA	NA	CAWKLSRALGNVYPRTEAFF	TGTGCCTGGAAGCTATCGCGGGCTCTGGGGAACGTTTATCCGAGGACTGAAGCTTTCTTT
TRBV4-1	TRBJ1-1	NA	NA	CASSQVRVPWNTEAFF	TGCGCCAGCAGCCAAGTCAGGGTACCTTGGAACACTGAAGCTTTCTTT
TRBV5-1	TRBJ1-3	TRBD1	NA	CASSADRNSGNTIYF	TGCGCCAGCAGTGCGGACAGGAACTCTGGAAACACCATATATTTT
TRBV4-1	TRBJ2-7	TRBD2	NA	CASSQLTSGRATYEQYF	TGCGCCAGCAGCCAATTGACTAGCGGGAGGGCCACCTACGAGCAGTACTTC
TRBV5-1	TRBJ1-5	NA	NA	CASSLEAADNQPQHF	TGCGCCAGCAGCTTGGAGGCAGCGGACAATCAGCCCCAGCATTTT
TRBV5-1	TRBJ2-2	TRBD1	NA	CASSRVGQGVAGELFF	TGCGCCAGCAGCCGGGTGGGACAGGGTGTCGCCGGGGAGCTGTTTTTT
TRBV10-3	TRBJ2-7	TRBD1	NA	CAISQGTGASYEQYF	TGTGCCATCAGTCAGGGGACAGGGGCCTCCTACGAGCAGTACTTC
TRBV2	TRBJ2-7	TRBD1	NA	CASSASGQLTYEQYF	TGTGCCAGCAGTGCGTCGGGACAGTTAACCTACGAGCAGTACTTC
TRBV11-2	TRBJ1-1	NA	NA	CASSTNMNTEAFF	TGTGCCAGCAGCACCAACATGAACACTGAAGCTTTCTTT
TRBV7-8	TRBJ1-5	TRBD1	NA	CASSQTGQRNQPQHF	TGTGCCAGCAGCCAGACAGGGCAGCGCAATCAGCCCCAGCATTTT
TRBV5-1	TRBJ1-1	NA	NA	CASSLEGRSSVTEAFF	TGCGCCAGCAGCTTGGAGGGGAGGAGTTCGGTTACTGAAGCTTTCTTT
TRBV7-8	TRBJ2-3	NA	NA	CASSPKMTGSTDTQYF	TGTGCCAGCAGCCCAAAGATGACAGGTAGCACAGATACGCAGTATTTT
TRBV7-3	TRBJ1-6	NA	NA	CASSFRRGWGGYNSPLHF	TGTGCCAGCAGCTTCCGGAGAGGGTGGGGGGGTTATAATTCACCCCTCCACTTT
TRBV5-4	TRBJ1-1	NA	once	CASSLTLSGGEAFF	TGTGCCAGCAGCTTAACCCTCTCCGGGGGTGAAGCTTTCTTT
TRBV5-8	TRBJ2-3	NA	NA	CASSLKRVKDTQYF	TGTGCCAGCAGCTTGAAACGGGTTAAAGATACGCAGTATTTT
TRBV5-4	TRBJ1-1	NA	once	CASQQGPEAFF	TGTGCCAGTCAACAGGGCCCTGAAGCTTTCTTT
TRBV7-9	TRBJ2-7	TRBD1	NA	CASSLGPQGASYEQYF	TGTGCCAGCAGCTTGGGGCCACAGGGGGCCTCCTACGAGCAGTACTTC
TRBV9	TRBJ2-4	TRBD2	NA	CASSVALQAGGIQYF	TGTGCCAGCAGCGTAGCTCTCCAGGCGGGGGGCATTCAGTACTTC
TRBV27	TRBJ1-1	NA	NA	CASSEISRHTEAFF	TGTGCCAGCAGCGAAATCTCGAGGCACACTGAAGCTTTCTTT
TRBV25-1	TRBJ2-3	TRBD2	NA	CASSVSGSGGRTDTQYF	TGTGCCAGCAGTGTCTCGGGTAGCGGGGGGCGCACAGATACGCAGTATTTT
TRBV7-9	TRBJ2-1	TRBD2	NA	CASSSWTSGGFSSYNEQFF	TGTGCCAGCAGCTCCTGGACTAGCGGGGGGTTCAGCTCCTACAATGAGCAGTTCTTC
TRBV6-6	TRBJ2-2	NA	NA	CASSMDSSARELFF	TGTGCCAGCAGCATGGACAGTTCGGCCCGGGAGCTGTTTTTT
TRBV19	TRBJ2-1	NA	NA	CASSIFGDNEQFF	TGTGCCAGTAGCATCTTTGGAGACAATGAGCAGTTCTTC
TRBV7-6	TRBJ2-3	NA	NA	CASSVHTDTQYF	TGTGCCAGCAGCGTTCACACAGATACGCAGTATTTT
TRBV13	TRBJ2-7	NA	NA	CASSPLGSSYEQYF	TGTGCCAGCAGCCCCCTGGGCAGCTCCTACGAGCAGTACTTC
TRBV29-1	TRBJ2-1	NA	NA	CSVEGGDSYNEQFF	TGCAGCGTTGAAGGGGGGGATTCCTACAATGAGCAGTTCTTC
TRBV7-6	TRBJ1-3	NA	NA	CASSLVWGRDGNTIYF	TGTGCCAGCAGCTTAGTCTGGGGCAGAGATGGAAACACCATATATTTT
TRBV27	TRBJ2-1	TRBD2	NA	CASTALAGENNEQFF	TGTGCCAGCACCGCACTAGCGGGAGAGAACAATGAGCAGTTCTTC
TRBV30	TRBJ2-5	NA	NA	CAWSEFRGSQYF	TGTGCCTGGAGTGAGTTTCGGGGGTCCCAGTACTTC
TRBV5-1	TRBJ2-7	TRBD1	NA	CASSFRTGSGQYF	TGCGCCAGCAGCTTTAGGACAGGGTCTGGGCAGTACTTC
TRBV6-5	TRBJ1-2	NA	once	CASSLREGMGGYTF	TGTGCCAGCAGTCTACGGGAGGGAATGGGTGGCTACACCTTC
TRBV11-1	TRBJ1-3	NA	NA	CASSLALYSGNTIYF	TGTGCCAGCAGCTTAGCACTGTACTCTGGAAACACCATATATTTT
TRBV5-1	TRBJ2-5	TRBD1	NA	CASSFVTGQGQTQYF	TGCGCCAGCAGCTTTGTGACGGGACAGGGCCAGACCCAGTACTTC
TRBV6-6	TRBJ2-3	TRBD1	NA	CASSFGQGGYTQYF	TGTGCCAGCAGTTTTGGACAGGGCGGGTATACGCAGTATTTT
TRBV7-3	TRBJ2-1	TRBD2	many	CASSLRGGEGNEQFF	TGTGCCAGCAGCTTAAGGGGGGGTGAGGGCAATGAGCAGTTCTTC
TRBV7-2	TRBJ1-2	TRBD1	NA	CASSTRQGRKHTF	TGTGCCAGCAGCACGAGACAGGGGAGGAAGCACACCTTC
TRBV7-2	TRBJ1-4	NA	NA	CASSLYQGATNEKLFF	TGTGCCAGCAGCTTATACCAGGGTGCAACTAATGAAAAACTGTTTTTT
TRBV5-1	TRBJ1-4	NA	NA	CASSLDRVGEKLFF	TGCGCCAGCAGCTTGGACAGGGTAGGGGAAAAACTGTTTTTT
TRBV28	TRBJ1-5	NA	NA	CASSLAAFGTGNQPQHF	TGTGCCAGCAGTTTAGCCGCCTTTGGGACTGGCAATCAGCCCCAGCATTTT
TRBV5-1	TRBJ2-7	TRBD2	NA	CASSLEASGGAAEQYF	TGCGCCAGCAGCTTGGAAGCTAGCGGGGGGGCGGCCGAGCAGTACTTC